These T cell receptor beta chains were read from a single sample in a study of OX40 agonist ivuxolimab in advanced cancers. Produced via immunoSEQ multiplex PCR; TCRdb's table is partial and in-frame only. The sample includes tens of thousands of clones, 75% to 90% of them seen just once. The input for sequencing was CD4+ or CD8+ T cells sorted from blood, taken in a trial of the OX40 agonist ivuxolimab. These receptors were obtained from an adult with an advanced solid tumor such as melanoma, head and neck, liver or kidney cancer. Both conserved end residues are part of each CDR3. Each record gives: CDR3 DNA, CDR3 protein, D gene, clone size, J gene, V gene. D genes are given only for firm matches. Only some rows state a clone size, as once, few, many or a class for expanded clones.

cdr3_nt: TGTGCCAGCAGCTTTACTAGCGGGGGATCCAATGAGCAGTTCTTC; cdr3_aa: CASSFTSGGSNEQFF; d_call: TRBD2; clone_size: -; j_call: TRBJ2-1; v_call: TRBV11-3
cdr3_nt: TGTGCCAGCAGTATAGCGTTCGACTACGAGCAGTACTTC; cdr3_aa: CASSIAFDYEQYF; d_call: -; clone_size: -; j_call: TRBJ2-7; v_call: TRBV27
cdr3_nt: TGCAGTGCTAGAGTAGGGGGCGAAGCTTTCTTT; cdr3_aa: CSARVGGEAFF; d_call: TRBD1; clone_size: -; j_call: TRBJ1-1; v_call: TRBV20-1
cdr3_nt: TGTGCCAGTAGTATAGGCCGGGGCACTGAAGCTTTCTTT; cdr3_aa: CASSIGRGTEAFF; d_call: -; clone_size: -; j_call: TRBJ1-1; v_call: TRBV19
cdr3_nt: TGTGCCAGCAGCTTATATGGGGAAACTGAAGCTTTCTTT; cdr3_aa: CASSLYGETEAFF; d_call: -; clone_size: -; j_call: TRBJ1-1; v_call: TRBV7-9
cdr3_nt: TGTGCCAGCAGTTTATCTGCAGGGGGCCTCTACGAGCAGTACTTC; cdr3_aa: CASSLSAGGLYEQYF; d_call: TRBD1; clone_size: -; j_call: TRBJ2-7; v_call: TRBV27
cdr3_nt: TGCGCCAGCAGTGAGTCTCAGGGGAATCAGCCCCAGCATTTT; cdr3_aa: CASSESQGNQPQHF; d_call: -; clone_size: -; j_call: TRBJ1-5; v_call: TRBV10-1
cdr3_nt: TGTGCCAGCAGGATTTACAGGGGGGACGGCTATGGCTACACCTTC; cdr3_aa: CASRIYRGDGYGYTF; d_call: TRBD1; clone_size: -; j_call: TRBJ1-2; v_call: TRBV6-5
cdr3_nt: TGTGCCAGCAGTTACGTAGCGGGGGGGGACTCAGATACGCAGTATTTT; cdr3_aa: CASSYVAGGDSDTQYF; d_call: TRBD2; clone_size: -; j_call: TRBJ2-3; v_call: TRBV6-5
cdr3_nt: TGTGCCTGGAGTAAGGACCGGGGGCCCTACAATGAGCAGTTCTTC; cdr3_aa: CAWSKDRGPYNEQFF; d_call: -; clone_size: once; j_call: TRBJ2-1; v_call: TRBV30
cdr3_nt: TGTGCCAGCAGCTTAAGCGAGGGTCCCTTGGGCGGCTACACCTTC; cdr3_aa: CASSLSEGPLGGYTF; d_call: -; clone_size: -; j_call: TRBJ1-2; v_call: TRBV7-6
cdr3_nt: TGTGCCAGCAGCCCCCGGGTGGGGGAAAAACTGTTTTTT; cdr3_aa: CASSPRVGEKLFF; d_call: -; clone_size: few; j_call: TRBJ1-4; v_call: TRBV5-4
cdr3_nt: TGTGCCAGCAGCTTAACTGTTCCGTTTGGGCCCGCGGTCTTCGGCTACACCTTC; cdr3_aa: CASSLTVPFGPAVFGYTF; d_call: -; clone_size: few; j_call: TRBJ1-2; v_call: TRBV7-2
cdr3_nt: TGTGCCAGCAGCCCCTCGGGGGCCGGGGAGCTGTTTTTT; cdr3_aa: CASSPSGAGELFF; d_call: -; clone_size: -; j_call: TRBJ2-2; v_call: TRBV7-3
cdr3_nt: TGTGCCAGCAGCCCTGGACAGTCCTACGAGCAGTACTTC; cdr3_aa: CASSPGQSYEQYF; d_call: -; clone_size: -; j_call: TRBJ2-7; v_call: TRBV7-9
cdr3_nt: TGTGCCAGCAGCCCAGGGGGCATCACTGAAGCTTTCTTT; cdr3_aa: CASSPGGITEAFF; d_call: TRBD1; clone_size: -; j_call: TRBJ1-1; v_call: TRBV11-2
cdr3_nt: TGTGCCAGCAGTGAAGGGGTGAACACTGAAGCTTTCTTT; cdr3_aa: CASSEGVNTEAFF; d_call: -; clone_size: few; j_call: TRBJ1-1; v_call: TRBV6-1
cdr3_nt: TGTGCCTGGAGTTTAGGGACGTTCGAGCAGTACTTC; cdr3_aa: CAWSLGTFEQYF; d_call: -; clone_size: -; j_call: TRBJ2-7; v_call: TRBV30
cdr3_nt: TGTGCCAGCAGCGCACAGGGGGCAAACTTCTATGGCTACACCTTC; cdr3_aa: CASSAQGANFYGYTF; d_call: TRBD1; clone_size: few; j_call: TRBJ1-2; v_call: TRBV7-9
cdr3_nt: TGTGCCAGCAGCCCCAACGGGCGGGGGTCCTACAATGAGCAGTTCTTC; cdr3_aa: CASSPNGRGSYNEQFF; d_call: TRBD2; clone_size: -; j_call: TRBJ2-1; v_call: TRBV5-8
cdr3_nt: TGTGCCAGCAGCTCGCTCTCCCTAGCGGGGGGGACCGGGGAGCTGTTTTTT; cdr3_aa: CASSSLSLAGGTGELFF; d_call: TRBD2; clone_size: -; j_call: TRBJ2-2; v_call: TRBV7-6
cdr3_nt: TGCGCCAGCAGCCAAGTGACTAGCGGGTACGAGCAGTACTTC; cdr3_aa: CASSQVTSGYEQYF; d_call: TRBD2; clone_size: -; j_call: TRBJ2-7; v_call: TRBV4-1
cdr3_nt: TGTGCCAGCAGCTTAGGTGATGGCAGGGATGGCTACACCTTC; cdr3_aa: CASSLGDGRDGYTF; d_call: -; clone_size: -; j_call: TRBJ1-2; v_call: TRBV7-8
cdr3_nt: TGTGCCAGCAGAGGACAGACTGCCGATACGCAGTATTTT; cdr3_aa: CASRGQTADTQYF; d_call: -; clone_size: -; j_call: TRBJ2-3; v_call: TRBV5-6
cdr3_nt: TGTGCCAGCTCACCACCGGAGGGGGCGTACACTGAAGCTTTCTTT; cdr3_aa: CASSPPEGAYTEAFF; d_call: TRBD1; clone_size: -; j_call: TRBJ1-1; v_call: TRBV18
cdr3_nt: TGTGCCAGCAGCTGGGGACAGGGGGCTACAGATACGCAGTATTTT; cdr3_aa: CASSWGQGATDTQYF; d_call: TRBD1; clone_size: -; j_call: TRBJ2-3; v_call: TRBV7-9
cdr3_nt: TGTGCCACCAGCAGAGATATAGGGACGGTCTACGAGCAGTACTTC; cdr3_aa: CATSRDIGTVYEQYF; d_call: -; clone_size: -; j_call: TRBJ2-7; v_call: TRBV15
cdr3_nt: TGCGCCAGCAGCCAAGATTCCGTCGGAGCGCGAGAGACCCAGTACTTC; cdr3_aa: CASSQDSVGARETQYF; d_call: -; clone_size: -; j_call: TRBJ2-5; v_call: TRBV4-3
cdr3_nt: TGTGCCTGGAGTGGAGGACAGGGTGGGGTGGAGACCCAGTACTTC; cdr3_aa: CAWSGGQGGVETQYF; d_call: TRBD1; clone_size: few; j_call: TRBJ2-5; v_call: TRBV30